This paragraph covers one TCR beta chain sequence. Its antigen is not yet known. No quality values exist for individual bases; no much larger clone is one base distant. Library preparation employed the immunoSEQ multiplex PCR assay. A mixture of 60 forward primers for TCR Vbeta segments and 13 reverse primers for TCR Jbeta segments was used in the multiplex PCR. Amplification of the CDR3 region of rearranged TCR beta genes was performed with a multiplex PCR assay on genomic DNA. The amplified TCR beta libraries were sequenced on the Illumina HiSeq System as 87-base-pair reads. In the original analysis: A later analysis counted some 74 million unique TCR beta chains across the 700 or so repertoires, and roughly 10 million of these chains were shared by at least two donors. Raw reads were error-corrected and collapsed into unique sequences by a nearest-neighbor algorithm in which closely related sequences were merged to remove PCR and sequencing errors. Alignment of CDR3 sequences to IMGT reference sequences was used to assign V, D and J gene segments. For a sequence to be retained, at least a six-nucleotide match to both a V gene segment and a J gene segment was required. Rearrangements were classified as productive when the CDR3 lacked stop codons and remained in frame with V and J, and all other rearrangements were classified as non-productive. CDR3 was defined by IMGT convention, running from the second conserved V-encoded cysteine to the conserved J-encoded phenylalanine. The earlier analysis of 450 to 750 of the donors excluded any sequence lacking an unambiguous match to a single V gene segment. In an earlier analysis of more than 500 of the donors, a V segment was called functional when productive rearrangements were above 56.7%, and segregating when the standard deviation between donors exceeded 5%. A statistical classification framework was developed to diagnose cytomegalovirus status using the catalog of TCR beta chain sequences. V and J gene assignment, in a later analysis, came from comparing TCR nucleotide sequences with IMGT/GENE-DB human TR gene sequences. A later analysis assigned CDR3 sequences and most-parsimonious VDJ recombination scenarios with the TCRdist pipeline. In a later analysis, each TCR beta chain was defined by its CDR3 amino acid sequence together with its V-gene family, and reads without a unique V-gene family were excluded. As a way to deal with suspected cross-contamination and a sequencing artifact, a later analysis dropped 450 to 600 nucleotide sequences that were highly shared and had low generation probability. For each public chain, a later analysis derived a clonal expansion index from normalized ranks of inferred template counts within each repertoire. In a later analysis, generation probabilities were computed with a VDJ recombination model fitted to out-of-frame rearrangements, and the resulting probabilities were checked against IGoR. In a later analysis, hypergeometric tests were used to score TCR-TCR, TCR-HLA and TCR-CMV co-occurrence, with a repertoire-size bias correction applied to TCR pairs. In a later analysis, false discovery rates were estimated by permuting HLA or CMV assignments 20 times. In a later analysis, co-occurring TCRs were grouped with DBSCAN, and TCRdist sequence similarity was added when clustering was performed within HLA-allele-positive subsets. Repertoires with fewer than 30,000 or more than 120,000 public chains, plus five repertoires with anomalous nucleotide sharing, were excluded from co-occurrence clustering. TCRdb holds this immuneACCESS table with in-frame rearrangements only. Some clones are missing; in checked studies, unresolved V genes explain under half, and the rest has no known cause. V and J calls and clone size are copied from that table; D and trimming were computed from the DNA. Present in this sample are about 140,000 clones, roughly 77% of which were seen just once. The top ten constitute 1.5% to 2% of the sample.

This record comes from a study of cytomegalovirus exposure and HLA in healthy donors (dated by TCRdb to about 2017). Regarding the complete study: In an earlier analysis of roughly 590 of the donors, about 270 Gb of sequence data and approximately 120 million unique TCR beta sequences from some 170 million T cells were reported. An early release covering 500 to 750 HLA-typed donors comprised about 320 gigabases of sequencing data and tens of millions of unique TCR sequences. Among the 398 genotyped donors, around 81% belonged to the genetic ancestry cluster associated with self-reported Caucasian donors. The aim of the study was to test whether cataloging public T cell receptors could identify signatures of past pathogen exposure. The study profiled the T cell repertoires of 550 to 700 subjects by immunosequencing and related them to cytomegalovirus serostatus. In addition to the first cohort of around 670 subjects, a separate validation cohort of 130 or so different subjects was used. To predict cytomegalovirus infection status, the study combined high-throughput TCR immunosequencing, statistical association of individual TCRs with disease status, and machine learning. To study patterns of TCR occurrence, a later analysis re-analyzed previously published TCR beta repertoires from 550 to 800 donors and added high-resolution HLA genotyping. Rather than drawing on any new phenotypic data, the later analysis identified candidate immune exposures from TCR beta sequences and the way those sequences occurred across donors. An earlier analysis of 500 to 750 of the donors applied high-throughput TCR beta sequencing to assess whether each TCR beta V gene segment acted as functional or pseudogenic. Donor age, sex, ethnicity and CMV serostatus were compiled alongside the repertoire data. Genome-wide SNP genotypes for about 60% of the roughly 670 donors were used in a later genetic analysis, which treated that subset as a discovery cohort. Every repertoire in the discovery cohort had been generated on one and the same sequencing platform. Class I and class II HLA loci were covered by the typing at four-digit resolution. Typing coverage varied by locus: roughly 629-640 donors for A, B, C, DRB1 and DQB1; approximately 500 for DQA1; about 600 for DPA1; approximately 490 for DPB1. Because of strong linkage in the cohort, five DR-DQ haplotypes were treated as single units for association and clustering. Across approximately 400 genotyped donors of the cohort, an average of about 240,000 unique TCR beta nucleotide sequences per donor were sequenced, and 15% to 20% of those sequences were non-productive. The paper's findings and limits, for the study overall: In a later genetic analysis, fewer N-insertions in productive TCRs were reported among donors in an Asian-associated ancestry cluster than the approximately 710-donor mean. According to the authors, the approach could potentially be generalized to other disease states and immunological phenotypes. Because counts were too low, around 18 rarely observed V segments, including chromosome 9 orphons, were left out of the earlier analysis of about 500 of the donors. Most CMV-associated TCR beta chains appeared to be HLA-restricted in a later analysis, and the HLA associations seemed to be driven largely by CMV exposure. Most TCR sequences were observed very rarely across donors, whereas some public TCRs were present in many individuals. At a false discovery rate of 0.05, a later analysis linked about 17,000 TCR beta sequences to specific HLA alleles. The study listed 164 TCR beta chains as associated with cytomegalovirus. In an earlier analysis of around 500 of the donors, most TCR beta V segments appeared in productive rearrangements about 90% or about 30% of the time, broadly matching IMGT annotations. In a later analysis, the rate of TCR association differed among HLA loci, with DRB1 alleles having the most associated TCRs and HLA-C alleles having the fewest. In a later analysis, HLA-associated TCR beta chains showed more clonal expansion and lower generation probabilities than non-associated chains that were equally common. Cytomegalovirus status was reported to be diagnosed by the classifier with high specificity and sensitivity in both the original and validation cohorts. A further reported finding was that TCR beta sequences accurately predicted the HLA-A and HLA-B alleles for most subjects in the first cohort. Sequencing depth was assumed to be roughly uniform across donors in the presence/absence analyses, though that assumption may not hold. Assigning TCR associations to individual alleles was difficult when HLA alleles, especially DR and DQ, strongly co-occurred. CMV serostatus was the only immune exposure information available for the cohort. V-gene and J-gene trimming of TCR beta chains was associated with a missense DCLRE1C variant in a later genetic analysis, and the association was replicated in an independent cohort. Linkage disequilibrium might explain the correlated functional status among segregating V segments, but an unknown experimental factor could not be excluded. A cluster of highly shared sequence variants was judged likely to represent a technical artifact of the sequencing pipeline. The cohort was sequenced for TCR beta chains only, and without alpha or paired-chain data the features that could be detected were limited. Because HLA typing was unavailable for some donors at each locus, only the typed subset was used in association tests. A later analysis reported that several top co-occurrence clusters appeared linked to parvovirus B19, influenza, CMV and Epstein-Barr virus. A few of the identified cytomegalovirus-associated TCR beta chains were confirmed in vitro to be specific for cytomegalovirus antigens.

The cohort was made up of 666 healthy bone marrow donors. At the time of sampling, every cohort member was nominally healthy, though immune exposures that went unrecorded were likely present. The donor tested CMV seronegative, placing the donor among the approximately 360 seronegative members of the cohort. A peripheral blood sample was collected from each donor, and TCR beta sequencing was performed on peripheral blood mononuclear cells. The Qiagen DNeasy Blood Extraction Kit was used to extract genomic DNA from the blood cell samples. Sequenced sample: PBMCs. This sequence was found in a woman under 40 in good health and CMV-seronegative.

DNA sequence: TGTGCCAGCAGGATAACGATGGGACAGTCCTACGAGCAGTACTTC. Translated, this gives CASRITMGQSYEQYF. The V and J genes are TRBV6-5 and TRBJ2-7; 7 bases in the middle match TRBD1. The CDR3 runs 15 amino acids, cysteine and phenylalanine included. Only CDR3 DNA is held: 45 bases, read in frame from base 1. The germline V and J ends show losses of 6 bases and 1 base respectively, and no gene match explains 9 bases of the junction. Looking up the germline V gene yields CDR1 MNHEY and CDR2 SVGAGI.